This T cell receptor beta chain was documented in a study of cytomegalovirus exposure and HLA in healthy donors. Across the study: About 79% of 398 genotyped donors fell in the Caucasian-associated ancestry cluster. Study-wide results and caveats: For most subjects, TCR beta sequences were reported to predict HLA-A and HLA-B alleles with accuracy.

The trim removed 0 bases at V and 5 bases at J, leaving 4 bases unmatched. The CDR3 contains 16 residues. CDR1 and CDR2 from the germline V gene are SGDLS and YYNGEE. Concerning this clone itself: The target antigen is unknown.

The PCR contained 60 Vbeta and 13 Jbeta primers. Clones were sequenced by immunoSEQ multiplex PCR, and TCRdb holds only the in-frame ones, with some missing. Among 85,000 to 120,000 clones listed, 70% to 85% were seen once. This clonotype was obtained from a man between 60 and 70 years old in good health and CMV-seronegative. The chain carries TRBV9 and TRBJ2-4, with 11 bases matching TRBD2. The sequencing input was PBMCs. The CDR3, as DNA: TGTGCCAGCAGCGTAGTAGCGGGGGGGCCACAAAACATTCAGTACTTC. This sequence encodes CASSVVAGGPQNIQYF.